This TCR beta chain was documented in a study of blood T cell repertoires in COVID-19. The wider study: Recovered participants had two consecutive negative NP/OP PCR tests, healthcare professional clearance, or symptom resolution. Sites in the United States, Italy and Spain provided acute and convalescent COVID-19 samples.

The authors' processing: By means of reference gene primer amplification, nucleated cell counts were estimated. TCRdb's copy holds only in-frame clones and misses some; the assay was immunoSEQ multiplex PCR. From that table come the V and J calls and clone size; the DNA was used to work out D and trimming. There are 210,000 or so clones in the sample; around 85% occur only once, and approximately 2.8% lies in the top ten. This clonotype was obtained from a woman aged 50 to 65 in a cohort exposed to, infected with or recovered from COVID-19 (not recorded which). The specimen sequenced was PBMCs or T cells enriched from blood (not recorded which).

CDR3 sequence: CASSTSVNTGELFF. As DNA, the CDR3 is TGTGCCAGTAGTACGTCTGTGAACACCGGGGAGCTGTTTTTT. The V call is TRBV19, the J call TRBJ2-2, with D uncertain. Germline values: CDR1 LNHDA, CDR2 SQIVND (reference sequence). The CDR3 is 14 amino acids. V gave up 4 bases and J gave up 1 base, with 7 bases separating them. Combining the CDR3 with reference TRBV19 and TRBJ2-2 gives the whole variable domain DGGITQSPKYLFRKEGQNVTLSCEQNLNHDAMYWYRQDPGQGLRLIYYSQIVNDFQKGDIAEGYSVSREKKESFPLTVTSAQKNPTAFYLCASSTSVNTGELFFGEGSRLTVL.